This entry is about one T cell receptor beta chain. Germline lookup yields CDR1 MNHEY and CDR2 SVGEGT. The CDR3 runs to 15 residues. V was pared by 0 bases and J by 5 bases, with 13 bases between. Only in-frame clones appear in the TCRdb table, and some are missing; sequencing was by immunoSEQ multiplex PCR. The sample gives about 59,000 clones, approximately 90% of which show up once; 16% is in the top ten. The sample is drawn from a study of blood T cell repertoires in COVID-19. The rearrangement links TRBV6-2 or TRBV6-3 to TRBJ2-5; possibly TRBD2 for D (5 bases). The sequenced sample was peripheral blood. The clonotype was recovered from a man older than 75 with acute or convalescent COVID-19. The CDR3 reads CASSYSRALRETQYF. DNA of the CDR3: TGTGCCAGCAGTTACTCGAGGGCCTTGAGGGAGACCCAGTACTTC.